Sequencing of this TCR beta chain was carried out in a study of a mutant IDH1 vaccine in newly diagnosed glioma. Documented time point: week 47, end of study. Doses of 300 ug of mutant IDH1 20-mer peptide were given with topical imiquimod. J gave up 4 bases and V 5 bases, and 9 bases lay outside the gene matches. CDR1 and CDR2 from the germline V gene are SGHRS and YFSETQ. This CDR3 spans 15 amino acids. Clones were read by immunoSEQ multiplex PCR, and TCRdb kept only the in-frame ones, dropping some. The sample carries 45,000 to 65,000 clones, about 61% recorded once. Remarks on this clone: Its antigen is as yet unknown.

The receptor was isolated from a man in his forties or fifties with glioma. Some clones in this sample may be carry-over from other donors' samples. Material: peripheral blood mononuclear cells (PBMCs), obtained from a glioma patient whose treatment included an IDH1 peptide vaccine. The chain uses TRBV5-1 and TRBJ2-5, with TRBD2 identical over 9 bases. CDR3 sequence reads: CASSPRAGGAETQYF. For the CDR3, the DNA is TGCGCCAGCAGTCCTCGAGCGGGGGGTGCAGAGACCCAGTACTTC.